By share, the clone carrying this T cell receptor beta chain counts as medium-sized. Scientists recovered RNA and DNA together from approximately 20-30 mg of unsorted bulk tissue. This sample is part of a study of tumor-infiltrating lymphocytes in primary liver carcinoma. The CDR3 is made up of 16 amino acids. Germline values: CDR1 MGHRA, CDR2 YSYEKL. The V end was cut by 4 bases, the J end by 1 base, with 14 bases between. The authors made TCR beta cDNA from 400 to 600 ng total RNA with a constant-region primer. Library construction for TCR beta comprised three nested multiplex PCR rounds performed with slightly modified ARM-PCR. Two initial PCR rounds of ten to eleven cycles each paired TRBV1-TRBV30 forward primers with a C-beta reverse primer. TCRdb re-derived calls from the multiplex PCR reads in MiXCR, one entry per CDR3 protein. The table lists approximately 24,000 distinct CDR3 sequences, about 73% of them singletons.

The TCR comes from a middle-aged man with primary liver carcinoma and hepatitis B virus infection. The sequencing sample was made of liver tumor tissue from sampling region 3. As for subset: tumor region T3, left-lateral pole. The chain couples TRBV4-1 to TRBJ2-4; D gene ambiguous. The CDR3 reads CASSRSVDGAKNIQYF. DNA for the CDR3: TGCGCCAGCAGCCGAAGTGTTGATGGGGCCAAAAACATTCAGTACTTC.